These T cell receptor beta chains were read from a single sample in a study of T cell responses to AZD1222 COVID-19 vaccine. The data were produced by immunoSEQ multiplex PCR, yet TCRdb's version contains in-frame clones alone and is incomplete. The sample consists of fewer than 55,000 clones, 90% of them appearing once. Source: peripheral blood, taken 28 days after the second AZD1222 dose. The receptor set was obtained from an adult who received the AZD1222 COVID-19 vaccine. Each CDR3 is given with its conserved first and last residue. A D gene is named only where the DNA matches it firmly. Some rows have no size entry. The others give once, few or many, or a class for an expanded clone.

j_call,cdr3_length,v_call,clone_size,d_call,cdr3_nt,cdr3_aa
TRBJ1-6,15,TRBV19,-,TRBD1,TGTGCCAGTAGTCCAGGGACAGCTAAACATTCACCCCTCCACTTT,CASSPGTAKHSPLHF
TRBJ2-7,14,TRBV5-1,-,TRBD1,TGCGCCAGCAGCGGAGGCGACAGGGGCTACGAGCAGTACTTC,CASSGGDRGYEQYF
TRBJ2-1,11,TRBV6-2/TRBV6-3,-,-,TGTGCCAGCAGTAGACACAATGAGCAGTTCTTC,CASSRHNEQFF
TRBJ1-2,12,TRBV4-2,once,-,TGTGCCAGCAGCCATTCTAACTATGGCTACACCTTC,CASSHSNYGYTF
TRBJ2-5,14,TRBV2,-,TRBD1,TGTGCCAGCAGTGCCGGACAGGGACAAGAGACCCAGTACTTC,CASSAGQGQETQYF
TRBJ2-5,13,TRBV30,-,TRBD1,TGTGCCGGAGACAGGGGTTGGGGAGAGACCCAGTACTTC,CAGDRGWGETQYF
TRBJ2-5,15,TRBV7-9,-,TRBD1,TGTGCCAGCAGCTTACGGACAGGTCACCAAGAGACCCAGTACTTC,CASSLRTGHQETQYF
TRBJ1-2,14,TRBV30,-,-,TGTGCCTGGAGTGTAGGAAGATTTGGGTATGGCTACACCTTC,CAWSVGRFGYGYTF
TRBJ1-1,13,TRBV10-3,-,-,TGTGCCATCACCAAGGACAGTAACACTGAAGCTTTCTTT,CAITKDSNTEAFF
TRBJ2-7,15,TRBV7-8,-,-,TGTGCCAGCAGCGCCTGGGACTCCTCGCGTTACGAGCAGTACTTC,CASSAWDSSRYEQYF
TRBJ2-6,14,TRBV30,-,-,TGTGCCTGGGATGTGGGGGGTGGGGCCAACGTCCTGACTTTC,CAWDVGGGANVLTF
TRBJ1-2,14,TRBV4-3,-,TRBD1,TGCGCCAGCAGCCAAATCCAGGGGGGGCGTGGCTACACCTTC,CASSQIQGGRGYTF
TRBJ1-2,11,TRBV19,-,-,TGTGCCAGTAGTATACGGGGGCTGACGGACTTC,CASSIRGLTDF
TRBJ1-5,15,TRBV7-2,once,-,TGTGCCAGCAGCTTAGTATACAAGAGCGATCAGCCCCAGCATTTT,CASSLVYKSDQPQHF
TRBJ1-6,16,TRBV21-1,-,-,TGTGCCAGCAGCAAAAACGGGTTGCGTATGAATTCACCCCTCCACTTT,CASSKNGLRMNSPLHF
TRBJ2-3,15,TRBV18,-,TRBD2,TGTGCCAGCTCTCCACGTAGCGGGGGGGCAGATACGCAGTATTTT,CASSPRSGGADTQYF
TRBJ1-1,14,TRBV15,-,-,TGTGCCACCAGCAGAGATCGTCCCCTGCTCCGAGCTTTCTTT,CATSRDRPLLRAFF
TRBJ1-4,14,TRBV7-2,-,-,TGTGCCAGCAGCTTAGGGCCGACTAATGAAAAACTGTTTTTT,CASSLGPTNEKLFF
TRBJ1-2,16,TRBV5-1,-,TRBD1,TGCGCCAGCAGCTTGAATATTTTACAGGGGGCAAGCGGCTACACCTTC,CASSLNILQGASGYTF
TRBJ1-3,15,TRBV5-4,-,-,TGTGCCAGCAGCTTGCAGGCGCTCTCTGGAAACACCATATATTTT,CASSLQALSGNTIYF
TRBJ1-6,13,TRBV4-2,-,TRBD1,TGTGCCAGCCGGACAGGGATAGATTCACCCCTCCACTTT,CASRTGIDSPLHF
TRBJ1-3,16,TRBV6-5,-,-,TGTGCCAGCAGTTACTCGCAGGGGAACTCTGGAAACACCATATATTTT,CASSYSQGNSGNTIYF
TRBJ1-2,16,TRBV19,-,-,TGTGCCAGTAGCCCCCAGGGGCAGGGGCTTGAATATGGCTACACCTTC,CASSPQGQGLEYGYTF
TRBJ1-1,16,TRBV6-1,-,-,TGTGCCAGCAGTGAAGCTTGGGTCACCATGAACACTGAAGCTTTCTTT,CASSEAWVTMNTEAFF
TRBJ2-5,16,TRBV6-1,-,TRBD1,TGTGCCAGCAGTGAACTCCTTAAGACAGGGGAGAAGACCCAGTACTTC,CASSELLKTGEKTQYF
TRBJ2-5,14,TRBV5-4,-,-,TGTGCCAGCAGCGGTGCGGTGTGGCAAGAGACCCAGTACTTC,CASSGAVWQETQYF
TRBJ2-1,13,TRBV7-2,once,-,TGTGCCAGCAGCTTGTCGGCCTACAATGAGCAGTTCTTC,CASSLSAYNEQFF
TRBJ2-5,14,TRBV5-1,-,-,TGCGCCAGCAGCCCGCTACCTAGCTTAGAGACCCAGTACTTC,CASSPLPSLETQYF
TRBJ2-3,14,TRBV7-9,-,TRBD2,TGTGCCAGCAGCCCCGGGGGGAGCACAGATACGCAGTATTTT,CASSPGGSTDTQYF
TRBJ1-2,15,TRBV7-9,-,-,TGTGCCAGCAGCCTACAGACTGGTACTAACTATGGCTACACCTTC,CASSLQTGTNYGYTF
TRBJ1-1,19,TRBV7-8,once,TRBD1,TGTGCCAGCAGCTTAAAAGTGACAGGGGCCAGCGCGTTGAACACTGAAGCTTTCTTT,CASSLKVTGASALNTEAFF
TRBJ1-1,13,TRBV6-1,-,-,TGTGCCAGCAGTGAGGTAGGGAACACTGAAGCTTTCTTT,CASSEVGNTEAFF
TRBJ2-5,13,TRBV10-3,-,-,TGTGCCATCAGTTACGGCGGTCCGGAGACCCAGTACTTC,CAISYGGPETQYF
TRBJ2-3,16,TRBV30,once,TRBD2,TGTGCCTGGAGTCCGTGGACTAGCGGTTTCACAGATACGCAGTATTTT,CAWSPWTSGFTDTQYF